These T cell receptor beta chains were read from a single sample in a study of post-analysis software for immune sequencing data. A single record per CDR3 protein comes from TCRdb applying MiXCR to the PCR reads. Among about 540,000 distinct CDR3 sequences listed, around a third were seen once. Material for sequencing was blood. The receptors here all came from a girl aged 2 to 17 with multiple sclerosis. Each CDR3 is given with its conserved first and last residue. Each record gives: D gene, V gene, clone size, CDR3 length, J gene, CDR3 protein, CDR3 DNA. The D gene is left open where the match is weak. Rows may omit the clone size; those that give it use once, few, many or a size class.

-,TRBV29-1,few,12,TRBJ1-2,CSVVGGAYGYTF,TGCAGCGTCGTCGGGGGCGCCTATGGCTACACCTTC
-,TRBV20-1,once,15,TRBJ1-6,CSAKGGRSYNSPLHF,TGCAGTGCTAAAGGGGGGCGCTCCTATAATTCACCCCTCCACTTT
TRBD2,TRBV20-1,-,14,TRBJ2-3,CSAILAQLTDTQYF,TGCAGTGCTATACTAGCGCAACTCACAGATACGCAGTATTTT
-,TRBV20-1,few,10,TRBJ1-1,CSTWHLEAFF,TGCAGTACCTGGCATCTTGAAGCTTTCTTT
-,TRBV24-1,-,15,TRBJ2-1,CATGGAEGTYNEQFF,TGTGCCACCGGCGGGGCCGAGGGGACCTACAATGAGCAGTTCTTC
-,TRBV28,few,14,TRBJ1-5,CASSTSGSYQPQHF,TGTGCCAGCAGCACATCAGGGTCCTATCAGCCCCAGCATTTT
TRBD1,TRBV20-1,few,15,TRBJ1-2,CSARDRRQGALGYTF,TGCAGTGCTAGAGATAGGCGACAGGGGGCTTTGGGCTACACCTTC
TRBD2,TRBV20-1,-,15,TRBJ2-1,CSAQPPSGGLNEQFF,TGCAGTGCCCAACCCCCTAGCGGGGGGCTCAATGAGCAGTTCTTC
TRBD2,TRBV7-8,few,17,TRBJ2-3,CASSLWTSGGSTDTQYF,TGTGCCAGCAGCCTATGGACTAGCGGGGGCTCCACAGATACGCAGTATTTT
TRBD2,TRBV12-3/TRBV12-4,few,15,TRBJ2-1,CASSSASGPMNEQFF,TGTGCCAGCAGTTCGGCTAGCGGGCCGATGAATGAGCAGTTCTTC
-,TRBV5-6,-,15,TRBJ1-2,CASSLWGRANYGYTF,TGTGCCAGCAGCTTGTGGGGCAGGGCGAACTATGGCTACACCTTC
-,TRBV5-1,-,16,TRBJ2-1,CASSLYGGGPWNEQFF,TGCGCCAGCAGCTTGTATGGGGGGGGGCCGTGGAATGAGCAGTTCTTC
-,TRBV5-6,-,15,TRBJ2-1,CASSLGQGIDNEQFF,TGTGCCAGCAGCTTGGGCCAGGGAATTGACAATGAGCAGTTCTTC
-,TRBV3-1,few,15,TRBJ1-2,CASSAPWGLNYGYTF,TGTGCCAGCAGCGCGCCGTGGGGGCTGAACTATGGCTACACCTTC
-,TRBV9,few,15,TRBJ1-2,CASRDNVEGLRGYTF,TGTGCCAGCAGAGACAACGTGGAGGGACTGCGAGGCTACACCTTC
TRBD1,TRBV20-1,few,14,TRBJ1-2,CSAVTGGLDYGYTF,TGCAGTGCGGTTACAGGGGGACTCGACTATGGCTACACCTTC
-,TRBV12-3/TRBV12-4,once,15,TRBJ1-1,CASSPTSKGIPKAFF,TGTGCCAGCAGTCCAACGAGCAAGGGGATCCCGAAAGCTTTCTTT
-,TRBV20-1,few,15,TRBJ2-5,CSARASNQGQETQYF,TGCAGTGCTAGAGCTTCTAATCAGGGGCAAGAGACCCAGTACTTC
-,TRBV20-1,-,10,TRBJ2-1,CSARVHGQFF,TGCAGTGCTAGGGTCCACGGGCAGTTCTTC
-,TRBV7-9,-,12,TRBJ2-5,CATDRLPNEQYF,TGTGCCACAGATAGGCTTCCCAATGAGCAGTACTTC
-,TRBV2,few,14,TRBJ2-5,CASSARQFQETQYF,TGTGCCAGCAGTGCCCGACAATTTCAAGAGACCCAGTACTTC
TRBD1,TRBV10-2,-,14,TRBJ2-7,CASSGQGSPYEQYF,TGCGCCAGCAGTGGACAGGGGTCACCCTACGAGCAGTACTTC
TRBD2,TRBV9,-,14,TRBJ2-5,CASSVTSGQETQYF,TGTGCCAGCAGCGTCACTAGCGGACAAGAGACCCAGTACTTC
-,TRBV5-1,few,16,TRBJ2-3,CASSFSTVRGLDTQYF,TGCGCCAGCAGCTTTTCAACAGTCAGGGGCCTAGATACGCAGTATTTT
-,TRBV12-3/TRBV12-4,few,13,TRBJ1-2,CASRTTGSGGYTF,TGTGCCAGCAGGACGACAGGCTCTGGTGGCTACACCTTC
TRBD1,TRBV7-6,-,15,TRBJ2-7,CASSPNKGAIYEQYF,TGTGCCAGCAGCCCCAACAAGGGGGCAATCTACGAGCAGTACTTC
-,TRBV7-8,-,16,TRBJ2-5,CASSLGWGGNRETQYF,TGTGCCAGCAGCTTAGGGTGGGGAGGAAACCGGGAGACCCAGTACTTC
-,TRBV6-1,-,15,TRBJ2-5,CASSEAPGSQETQYF,TGTGCCAGCAGTGAAGCCCCAGGCAGCCAAGAGACCCAGTACTTC
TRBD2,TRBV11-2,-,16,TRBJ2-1,CASSFSGGRASNEQFF,TGTGCCAGCAGCTTCTCCGGCGGGAGGGCCTCCAATGAGCAGTTCTTC
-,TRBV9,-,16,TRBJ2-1,CASSVVSGGGENEQFF,TGTGCCAGCAGCGTAGTTAGCGGTGGAGGGGAGAATGAGCAGTTCTTC
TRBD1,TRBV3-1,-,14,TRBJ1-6,CVSSQGDRNSPPHF,TGTGTCAGCAGCCAAGGGGACAGAAATTCACCCCCCCACTTT
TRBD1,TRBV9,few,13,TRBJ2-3,CASSVPGQPTQYF,TGTGCCAGCAGCGTACCGGGACAGCCCACGCAGTATTTT
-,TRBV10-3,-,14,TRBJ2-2,CAHRRGENTGELFF,TGTGCCCACCGGAGGGGGGAGAACACCGGGGAGCTGTTTTTT
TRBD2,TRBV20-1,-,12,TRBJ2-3,CSSGGGTDTQYF,TGCAGTTCGGGGGGGGGCACAGATACGCAGTATTTT
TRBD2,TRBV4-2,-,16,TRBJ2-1,CASSHRTSSSYNEQFF,TGTGCCAGCAGCCACCGGACTAGTAGCTCCTACAATGAGCAGTTCTTC
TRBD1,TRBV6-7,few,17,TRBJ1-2,CASSWTDRGPLNYGYTF,TGTGCCAGCAGTTGGACTGACAGGGGGCCCCTTAACTATGGCTACACCTTC
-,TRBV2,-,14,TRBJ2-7,CASSFRGSSYEQYF,TGTGCCAGCAGCTTCAGGGGTAGCTCCTACGAGCAGTACTTC
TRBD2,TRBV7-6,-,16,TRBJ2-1,CASSSERGGPLNEQFF,TGTGCCAGCAGCTCAGAGCGGGGGGGCCCCCTAAATGAGCAGTTCTTC
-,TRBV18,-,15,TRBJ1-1,CASSPPAVMNTEAFF,TGTGCCAGCTCACCACCGGCGGTAATGAACACTGAAGCTTTCTTT
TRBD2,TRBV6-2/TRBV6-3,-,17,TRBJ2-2,CASGLAGAHPNTGELFF,TGTGCCAGCGGACTAGCGGGGGCCCATCCGAACACCGGGGAGCTGTTTTTT
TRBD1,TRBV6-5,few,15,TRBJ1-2,CASRPPGQGNYGYTF,TGTGCCAGCAGGCCCCCGGGACAGGGTAACTATGGCTACACCTTC
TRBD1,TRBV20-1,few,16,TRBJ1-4,CSARVGRGAANEKLFF,TGCAGTGCTAGAGTAGGCAGGGGGGCGGCTAATGAAAAACTGTTTTTT
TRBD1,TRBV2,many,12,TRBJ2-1,CASSAGGNEQFF,TGTGCCAGCTCCGCAGGGGGCAATGAGCAGTTCTTC
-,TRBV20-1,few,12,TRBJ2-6,CSAKTGANVLTF,TGCAGTGCTAAGACAGGGGCCAACGTCCTGACTTTC
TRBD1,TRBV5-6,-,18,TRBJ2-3,CASSSPGQGLHITDTQYF,TGTGCCAGCAGCTCCCCGGGACAGGGGTTGCACATCACAGATACGCAGTATTTT
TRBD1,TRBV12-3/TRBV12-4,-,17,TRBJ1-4,CASSLEQGQAPNEKLFF,TGTGCCAGCAGTTTGGAGCAAGGACAGGCGCCTAATGAAAAACTGTTTTTT
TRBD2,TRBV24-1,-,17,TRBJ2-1,CATSDSRLAGNYNEQFF,TGTGCCACCAGTGATTCTAGACTAGCGGGGAACTACAATGAGCAGTTCTTC
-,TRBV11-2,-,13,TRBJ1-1,CASTLDRNTEAFF,TGTGCCAGCACCCTCGACAGGAACACTGAAGCTTTCTTT
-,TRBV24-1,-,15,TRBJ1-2,CATSDNTGSPYGYTF,TGTGCCACCAGTGACAACACAGGGTCCCCCTATGGCTACACCTTC
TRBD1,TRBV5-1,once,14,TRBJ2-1,CASSLARGMNEQFF,TGCGCCAGCAGCTTGGCCAGGGGGATGAATGAGCAGTTCTTC
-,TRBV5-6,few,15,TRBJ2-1,CASSLTPLSYNEQFF,TGTGCCAGCAGCCTGACACCGCTCTCCTACAATGAGCAGTTCTTC
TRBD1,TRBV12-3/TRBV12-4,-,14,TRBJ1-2,CASIETGPNYGYTF,TGTGCCAGCATAGAGACAGGGCCTAACTATGGCTACACCTTC
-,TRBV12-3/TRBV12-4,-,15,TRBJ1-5,CASSAQGGGNQPQHF,TGTGCCAGCAGTGCCCAGGGAGGTGGCAATCAGCCCCAGCATTTT